The rows below give T cell receptor beta chains drawn from one sample of a study of CD4 T cells in relation to SARS-CoV-2 and coronaviruses. The table came from immunoSEQ multiplex PCR; TCRdb's copy has only in-frame clones and leaves some out. Of tens of thousands of clones listed, roughly four fifths are singletons. What these receptors recognize is not known. Sequencing used naive CD4+ T cells from PBMCs, cultured in vitro. The receptor source for this set is an adult with COVID-19. CDR3s include the opening cysteine and the closing phenylalanine or tryptophan. A D gene is named only where the DNA matches it firmly. Clone sizes are given selectively: once, few, many, or a class where the clone is expanded.

clone size: -
D gene: -
V gene: TRBV27
J gene: TRBJ1-1
CDR3 protein: CASSGGRGRTNTEAFF
CDR3 DNA: TGTGCCAGCAGTGGGGGTCGCGGGAGGACGAACACTGAAGCTTTCTTT

clone size: -
D gene: -
V gene: TRBV3-1/TRBV3-2
J gene: TRBJ2-7
CDR3 protein: CASSQGLYEQYF
CDR3 DNA: TGTGCCAGCAGCCAAGGACTATACGAGCAGTACTTC

clone size: once
D gene: TRBD2
V gene: TRBV7-3
J gene: TRBJ2-1
CDR3 protein: CASSRGLGGNEQFF
CDR3 DNA: TGTGCCAGCAGCAGGGGACTAGGGGGCAATGAGCAGTTCTTC

clone size: -
D gene: -
V gene: TRBV27
J gene: TRBJ1-2
CDR3 protein: CASRKTNRDGYTF
CDR3 DNA: TGTGCCAGCAGAAAAACAAACAGGGATGGCTACACCTTC

clone size: -
D gene: -
V gene: TRBV7-8
J gene: TRBJ2-3
CDR3 protein: CASSLEGWGTDTQYF
CDR3 DNA: TGTGCCAGCAGCTTAGAAGGGTGGGGCACAGATACGCAGTATTTT

clone size: -
D gene: -
V gene: TRBV2
J gene: TRBJ1-5
CDR3 protein: CASSGNRHNQPQHF
CDR3 DNA: TGTGCCAGCAGTGGAAACCGACACAATCAGCCCCAGCATTTT

clone size: -
D gene: -
V gene: TRBV6-2/TRBV6-3
J gene: TRBJ1-1
CDR3 protein: CASSRRSEAFF
CDR3 DNA: TGTGCCAGCAGTCGACGGAGTGAAGCTTTCTTT

clone size: -
D gene: -
V gene: TRBV7-9
J gene: TRBJ2-7
CDR3 protein: CASSLAGTYEQYF
CDR3 DNA: TGTGCCAGCAGCTTGGCGGGAACCTACGAGCAGTACTTC

clone size: -
D gene: -
V gene: TRBV15
J gene: TRBJ2-4
CDR3 protein: CATSRGQGSLAKNIQYF
CDR3 DNA: TGTGCCACCAGCAGAGGTCAGGGGAGCCTAGCCAAAAACATTCAGTACTTC

clone size: once
D gene: TRBD2
V gene: TRBV7-2
J gene: TRBJ2-2
CDR3 protein: CASSSRTSGRTGELFF
CDR3 DNA: TGTGCCAGCAGCTCGCGGACTAGCGGTCGCACCGGGGAGCTGTTTTTT

clone size: -
D gene: TRBD1
V gene: TRBV2
J gene: TRBJ1-2
CDR3 protein: CASSERGPHYGYTF
CDR3 DNA: TGTGCCAGCAGTGAAAGGGGGCCACACTATGGCTACACCTTC

clone size: -
D gene: TRBD1
V gene: TRBV18
J gene: TRBJ1-4
CDR3 protein: CASSSTGGTGNEKLFF
CDR3 DNA: TGTGCCAGCTCATCGACAGGGGGGACGGGAAATGAAAAACTGTTTTTT

clone size: -
D gene: -
V gene: TRBV20-1
J gene: TRBJ2-3
CDR3 protein: CSASQSTDTQYF
CDR3 DNA: TGCAGTGCTAGTCAGAGCACAGATACGCAGTATTTT

clone size: -
D gene: TRBD1
V gene: TRBV5-1
J gene: TRBJ1-1
CDR3 protein: CASSLGGTGNTEAFF
CDR3 DNA: TGCGCCAGCAGCTTGGGGGGGACAGGGAACACTGAAGCTTTCTTT

clone size: -
D gene: -
V gene: TRBV6-6
J gene: TRBJ2-1
CDR3 protein: CASSQKGEQFF
CDR3 DNA: TGTGCCAGCAGCCAGAAGGGTGAGCAGTTCTTC

clone size: -
D gene: -
V gene: TRBV3-1/TRBV3-2
J gene: TRBJ1-5
CDR3 protein: CASSQAGGRQPQHF
CDR3 DNA: TGTGCCAGCAGCCAAGCCGGTGGCAGGCAGCCCCAGCATTTT

clone size: -
D gene: TRBD1
V gene: TRBV29-1
J gene: TRBJ2-1
CDR3 protein: CSVELGTGGNEQFF
CDR3 DNA: TGCAGCGTTGAATTAGGGACAGGGGGCAATGAGCAGTTCTTC

clone size: -
D gene: -
V gene: TRBV18
J gene: TRBJ1-1
CDR3 protein: CASSPGEFGTEAFF
CDR3 DNA: TGTGCCAGCTCACCCGGGGAGTTCGGTACTGAAGCTTTCTTT

clone size: -
D gene: TRBD1
V gene: TRBV18
J gene: TRBJ1-1
CDR3 protein: CASSPRDRGAEAFF
CDR3 DNA: TGTGCCAGCTCACCGCGGGACAGAGGCGCTGAAGCTTTCTTT

clone size: -
D gene: -
V gene: TRBV12-5
J gene: TRBJ2-7
CDR3 protein: CASGLVPLWQGWTYEQYF
CDR3 DNA: TGTGCTAGTGGTTTGGTGCCCCTATGGCAGGGTTGGACCTACGAGCAGTACTTC

clone size: -
D gene: -
V gene: TRBV7-8
J gene: TRBJ1-1
CDR3 protein: CASSTRLGPHTLGTEAFF
CDR3 DNA: TGTGCCAGCAGCACCCGGTTGGGACCCCACACCTTGGGCACTGAAGCTTTCTTT

clone size: -
D gene: -
V gene: TRBV5-5
J gene: TRBJ1-6
CDR3 protein: CASSSIDSYNSPLHF
CDR3 DNA: TGTGCCAGCAGCTCTATCGACTCCTATAATTCACCCCTCCACTTT

clone size: once
D gene: -
V gene: TRBV28
J gene: TRBJ1-1
CDR3 protein: CASSYRVTNTEAFF
CDR3 DNA: TGTGCCAGCAGTTACAGGGTTACGAACACTGAAGCTTTCTTT

clone size: -
D gene: -
V gene: TRBV19
J gene: TRBJ2-6
CDR3 protein: CASSMRGGHLIGANVLTF
CDR3 DNA: TGTGCCAGTAGTATGCGAGGGGGACATTTGATTGGGGCCAACGTCCTGACTTTC

clone size: -
D gene: -
V gene: TRBV28
J gene: TRBJ2-2
CDR3 protein: CASQGYTGELFF
CDR3 DNA: TGTGCCAGTCAGGGGTACACCGGGGAGCTGTTTTTT

clone size: few
D gene: -
V gene: TRBV18
J gene: TRBJ1-6
CDR3 protein: CASSPGSDSPLHF
CDR3 DNA: TGTGCCAGCTCACCGGGCTCCGATTCACCCCTCCACTTT

clone size: -
D gene: TRBD1
V gene: TRBV28
J gene: TRBJ1-5
CDR3 protein: CASRTGGEQPQHF
CDR3 DNA: TGTGCCAGCAGGACAGGGGGCGAACAGCCCCAGCATTTT

clone size: -
D gene: TRBD2
V gene: TRBV6-4
J gene: TRBJ2-3
CDR3 protein: CASSPGFGLAGVDTQYF
CDR3 DNA: TGTGCCAGCAGCCCCGGTTTTGGACTAGCGGGAGTGGATACGCAGTATTTT

clone size: -
D gene: -
V gene: TRBV6-5
J gene: TRBJ2-7
CDR3 protein: CASRDSTYEQYF
CDR3 DNA: TGTGCCAGCCGAGACAGCACCTACGAGCAGTACTTC

clone size: -
D gene: TRBD1
V gene: TRBV28
J gene: TRBJ2-3
CDR3 protein: CASSQNLPGTGSTDTQYF
CDR3 DNA: TGTGCCAGCAGCCAAAACCTCCCCGGGACAGGGAGCACAGATACGCAGTATTTT

clone size: -
D gene: -
V gene: TRBV19
J gene: TRBJ2-3
CDR3 protein: CASRTTTDTQYF
CDR3 DNA: TGTGCCAGTAGAACGACGACAGATACGCAGTATTTT

clone size: -
D gene: -
V gene: TRBV2
J gene: TRBJ2-7
CDR3 protein: CASTKGTNQGTEYF
CDR3 DNA: TGTGCCAGCACGAAGGGGACAAACCAAGGCACAGAGTACTTC

clone size: -
D gene: TRBD1
V gene: TRBV2
J gene: TRBJ2-5
CDR3 protein: CASTGTGYGTQYF
CDR3 DNA: TGTGCCAGCACCGGGACAGGGTACGGGACCCAGTACTTC

clone size: -
D gene: TRBD2
V gene: TRBV11-2
J gene: TRBJ2-1
CDR3 protein: CASSLLLAGGPGYNEQFF
CDR3 DNA: TGTGCCAGCAGCTTATTACTAGCGGGAGGGCCTGGATACAATGAGCAGTTCTTC

clone size: -
D gene: TRBD1
V gene: TRBV13
J gene: TRBJ2-7
CDR3 protein: CASSIGTAYPVEQYF
CDR3 DNA: TGTGCCAGCAGCATAGGGACAGCCTACCCCGTCGAGCAGTACTTC

clone size: -
D gene: TRBD2
V gene: TRBV7-9
J gene: TRBJ2-1
CDR3 protein: CASHRKEREGPYNEQFF
CDR3 DNA: TGTGCCAGCCATAGGAAGGAGCGGGAGGGCCCCTACAATGAGCAGTTCTTC

clone size: -
D gene: TRBD2
V gene: TRBV28
J gene: TRBJ2-3
CDR3 protein: CASSLYSPGGDTQYF
CDR3 DNA: TGTGCCAGCAGTTTATACTCTCCGGGGGGTGATACGCAGTATTTT